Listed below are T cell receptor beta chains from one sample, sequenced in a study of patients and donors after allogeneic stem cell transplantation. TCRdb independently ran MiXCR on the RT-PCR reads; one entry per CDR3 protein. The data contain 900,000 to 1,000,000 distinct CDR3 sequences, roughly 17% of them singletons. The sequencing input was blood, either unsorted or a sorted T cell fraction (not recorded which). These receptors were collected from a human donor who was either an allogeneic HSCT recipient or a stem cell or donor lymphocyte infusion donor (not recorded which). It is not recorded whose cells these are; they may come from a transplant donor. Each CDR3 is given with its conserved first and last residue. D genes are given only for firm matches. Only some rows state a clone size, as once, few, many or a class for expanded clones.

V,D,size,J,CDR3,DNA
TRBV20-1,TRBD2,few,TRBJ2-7,CSARVLSSGMYEQYF,TGCAGTGCTAGGGTTCTGTCTAGCGGGATGTACGAGCAGTACTTC
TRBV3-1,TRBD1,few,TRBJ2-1,CASNRQGTPYNEQFF,TGTGCCAGCAACCGACAGGGGACCCCCTACAATGAGCAGTTCTTC
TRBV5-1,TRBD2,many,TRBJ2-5,CASKRGASGNQETQYF,TGCGCCAGCAAGAGAGGGGCTAGCGGTAACCAAGAGACCCAGTACTTC
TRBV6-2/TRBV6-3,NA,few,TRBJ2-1,CASNLRPSDRHYEQFF,TGTGCCAGCAACCTCCGCCCTAGCGATAGGCATTATGAGCAGTTCTTC
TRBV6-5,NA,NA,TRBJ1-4,CASSYTVPGQPNEKLFF,TGTGCCAGCAGTTACACGGTCCCGGGGCAGCCAAATGAAAAACTGTTTTTT
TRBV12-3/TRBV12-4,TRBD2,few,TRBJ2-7,CASSLRLLAGAPSSYEQYF,TGTGCCAGCAGTTTACGGCTTCTAGCGGGAGCCCCTAGCTCCTACGAGCAGTACTTC
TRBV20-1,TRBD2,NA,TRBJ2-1,CSARPGRLAGVDNEQFF,TGCAGTGCTAGGCCCGGGAGACTAGCGGGAGTTGACAATGAGCAGTTCTTC
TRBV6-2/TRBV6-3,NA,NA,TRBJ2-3,CASSYSTGDTQYF,TGTGCCAGCAGTTACTCGACGGGAGATACGCAGTATTTT
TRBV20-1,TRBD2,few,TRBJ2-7,CSARSGASGFYEQYF,TGCAGTGCTAGAAGTGGGGCTAGCGGTTTCTACGAGCAGTACTTC
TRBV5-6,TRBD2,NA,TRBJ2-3,CASRLEAGAVNTQYF,TGTGCCAGCAGGCTCGAAGCGGGAGCGGTGAATACGCAGTATTTT
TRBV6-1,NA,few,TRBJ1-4,CASRAIRATNEKLFF,TGTGCCAGCAGGGCGATTCGAGCAACTAATGAAAAACTGTTTTTT
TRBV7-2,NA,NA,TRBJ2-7,CASSLDLGTRSYEQYF,TGTGCCAGCAGCTTAGATCTCGGGACACGCTCCTACGAGCAGTACTTC
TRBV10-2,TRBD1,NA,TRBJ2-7,CASSERDSPRGSYEQYF,TGCGCCAGCAGTGAGAGGGACAGCCCCCGGGGCTCCTACGAGCAGTACTTC
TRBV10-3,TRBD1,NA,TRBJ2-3,CAIRGTGGGTDTQYF,TGTGCCATCAGGGGGACAGGTGGGGGCACAGATACGCAGTATTTT
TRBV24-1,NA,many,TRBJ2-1,CATSDFMDEQFF,TGTGCCACCAGTGATTTTATGGATGAGCAGTTCTTC
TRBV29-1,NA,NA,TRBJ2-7,CSVWWGDEQYF,TGCAGCGTATGGTGGGGGGACGAGCAGTACTTC
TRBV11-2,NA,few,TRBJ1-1,CASSSFYRDEAFF,TGTGCCAGCAGCTCCTTTTACAGGGACGAAGCTTTCTTT
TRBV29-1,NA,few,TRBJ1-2,CSVGGLNYGYTF,TGCAGCGTTGGCGGCCTCAACTATGGCTACACCTTC
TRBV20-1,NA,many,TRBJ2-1,CRARSRGRDGQFF,TGCAGAGCTAGGTCCAGGGGGAGGGATGGGCAGTTCTTC
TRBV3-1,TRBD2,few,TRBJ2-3,CASSTSGSPTDTQYF,TGTGCCAGCTCCACTAGCGGGAGTCCGACAGATACGCAGTATTTT
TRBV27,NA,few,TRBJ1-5,CASSPGRYQPQHF,TGTGCCAGCAGTCCGGGACGTTATCAGCCCCAGCATTTT
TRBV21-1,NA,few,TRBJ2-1,CASSKVGSGLYNEQFF,TGTGCCAGCAGCAAAGTCGGTAGCGGGCTCTACAATGAGCAGTTCTTC
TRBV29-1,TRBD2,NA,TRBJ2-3,CSVRLAGGTDTQYF,TGCAGCGTTCGACTAGCGGGAGGTACAGATACGCAGTATTTT
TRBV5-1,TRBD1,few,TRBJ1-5,CASSLGDREYSNQPQHF,TGCGCCAGCAGCTTAGGGGACAGGGAATATAGCAATCAGCCCCAGCATTTT
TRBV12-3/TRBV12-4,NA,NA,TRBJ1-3,CASSRRDSGRGNTIYF,TGTGCCAGCAGCCGTCGGGACTCAGGGCGAGGAAACACCATATATTTT
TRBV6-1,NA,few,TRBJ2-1,CASSDLRWETYNEQFF,TGTGCCAGCAGTGACTTAAGATGGGAGACCTACAATGAGCAGTTCTTC
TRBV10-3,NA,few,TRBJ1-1,CAMSIGLAEAFF,TGTGCCATGTCTATAGGGTTGGCTGAAGCTTTCTTT